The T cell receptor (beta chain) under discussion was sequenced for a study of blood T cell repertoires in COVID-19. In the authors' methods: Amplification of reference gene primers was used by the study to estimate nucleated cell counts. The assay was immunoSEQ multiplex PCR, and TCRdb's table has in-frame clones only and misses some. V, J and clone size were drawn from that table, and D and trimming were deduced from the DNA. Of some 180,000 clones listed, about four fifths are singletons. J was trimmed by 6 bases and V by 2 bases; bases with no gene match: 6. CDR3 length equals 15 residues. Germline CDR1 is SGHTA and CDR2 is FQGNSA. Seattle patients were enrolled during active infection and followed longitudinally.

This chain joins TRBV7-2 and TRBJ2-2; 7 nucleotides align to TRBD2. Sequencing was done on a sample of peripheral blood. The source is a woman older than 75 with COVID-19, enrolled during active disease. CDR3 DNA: TGTGCCAGCAGCTTATATGTTCGGGGGGCCGGGGAGCTGTTTTTT. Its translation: CASSLYVRGAGELFF.